Listed below are T cell receptor beta chains from one sample, sequenced in a study of T-cell reconstitution after alpha-beta-depleted transplantation in children. TCRdb redid the calling of the PCR reads with MiXCR, one entry per CDR3 protein. The sample lists 150,000 to 250,000 distinct CDR3 sequences, 13% to 15% occurring once. The sample in question was PBMCs from the stem cell graft donor, obtained from the stem cell graft. The receptor set was obtained from a human donor who donated a stem cell graft to a child with acute lymphoblastic leukemia. Each CDR3 is given with its conserved first and last residue. D genes are given only for firm matches.

TRBV5-1	TRBJ2-1	NA	CASNLDPNEQFF
TRBV27	TRBJ2-7	TRBD2	CASSRSGSSPYYEQYF
TRBV5-1	TRBJ1-5	NA	CASSLVGEGQPQHF
TRBV12-3/TRBV12-4	TRBJ2-2	TRBD2	CASSPRAGGPGELFF
TRBV9	TRBJ2-1	NA	CASSVVPERNEQFF
TRBV20-1	TRBJ2-1	TRBD2	CSARLPSGSFNEQFF
TRBV7-6	TRBJ1-4	NA	CASSLGSNEKLFF
TRBV12-3/TRBV12-4	TRBJ2-1	NA	CASSVGRYNEQFF
TRBV3-1	TRBJ1-6	NA	CASRAQPTYSPLHF
TRBV28	TRBJ1-2	NA	CASSLTGNGYGYTF
TRBV20-1	TRBJ1-4	NA	CSALDRRNEKLFF
TRBV6-1	TRBJ2-1	TRBD2	CASSEDLREAGSYNEQFF
TRBV7-8	TRBJ2-1	NA	CASSLALASYNEQFF
TRBV5-1	TRBJ2-3	TRBD2	CASSLYYTSGRTDTQYF
TRBV29-1	TRBJ2-5	TRBD1	CSVLQGSPRETQYF
TRBV6-1	TRBJ1-6	TRBD1	CASSRQGNSPLHF
TRBV10-3	TRBJ2-7	NA	CAISDKGQGLKSYEQYF
TRBV29-1	TRBJ2-7	TRBD2	CSVGGLAGSDEQYF
TRBV4-1	TRBJ1-5	TRBD1	CASGISGTGVIQPQHF
TRBV12-3/TRBV12-4	TRBJ2-7	NA	CASSFWGSYEQYF
TRBV11-1	TRBJ2-2	NA	CASSQFSDRGPTPGELFF
TRBV12-3/TRBV12-4	TRBJ2-3	NA	CASSSQQGHGKYF
TRBV7-9	TRBJ2-3	NA	CASSPAADTQYF
TRBV12-3/TRBV12-4	TRBJ2-7	TRBD2	CASSFHGRDSYEQYF
TRBV10-2	TRBJ2-1	TRBD1	CASSEPNHSLGQGPFF
TRBV5-1	TRBJ2-1	TRBD2	CASSLSAGGPTIYEQFF
TRBV30	TRBJ2-7	NA	CAWRGAGQPIGF
TRBV29-1	TRBJ2-6	TRBD1	CSAGGAGANVLTF
TRBV18	TRBJ1-1	NA	CASSPTPYRGQNTEAFF
TRBV12-3/TRBV12-4	TRBJ2-6	TRBD1	CASRGYQGVSSGANVLTF
TRBV12-3/TRBV12-4	TRBJ1-2	TRBD1	CASSSGTAKDGYTF
TRBV4-1	TRBJ2-6	NA	CASSQGSQGSGANVLTF
TRBV2	TRBJ2-7	NA	CASSALVYEQYF
TRBV11-2	TRBJ2-1	TRBD2	CASSFGTSGRNEQFF
TRBV20-1	TRBJ1-2	TRBD1	CSARVEQGYRGYTF
TRBV7-9	TRBJ2-1	NA	CASSASGSRYNEQFF
TRBV3-1	TRBJ2-7	TRBD2	CASSLSRTSGEQYF
TRBV12-3/TRBV12-4	TRBJ1-2	NA	CASRGWGGYTF
TRBV5-1	TRBJ2-7	TRBD2	CASMASGTHEQYF
TRBV7-9	TRBJ2-3	NA	CASSYGGPDTQYF